One T cell receptor beta chain is described in this entry. Its antigen is not known. The PCR ran on 60 Vbeta and 13 Jbeta primers. Produced via immunoSEQ multiplex PCR; TCRdb's table is partial and in-frame only. The data hold fewer than 250,000 clones, with over 60% observed a single time. This CDR3 has 17 residues. V was clipped by 3 bases and J by 8 bases; unmatched bases: 13. Germline CDR1 LGHNA, CDR2 YSLEER. The sample comes from a study of cytomegalovirus exposure and HLA in healthy donors. Study at large: The Caucasian-associated ancestry cluster held roughly 80% of 350 to 450 genotyped donors. General study results and limits: Researchers reported in a later analysis that common viral pathogens appeared linked to several top clusters. Productive rates of about 87% or about 30% were seen for most TCR beta V segments in an earlier analysis.

Sequencing was performed on PBMCs. This clonotype was obtained from a male donor in good health and CMV-seronegative. V usage is TRBV4-3 and J usage is TRBJ2-1, with 10 bases fitting TRBD2. CDR3 nucleotides: TGCGCCAGCAGCCATAGCCCGCTAGCGGGAGACCCCTATGAGCAGTTCTTC. As protein: CASSHSPLAGDPYEQFF.